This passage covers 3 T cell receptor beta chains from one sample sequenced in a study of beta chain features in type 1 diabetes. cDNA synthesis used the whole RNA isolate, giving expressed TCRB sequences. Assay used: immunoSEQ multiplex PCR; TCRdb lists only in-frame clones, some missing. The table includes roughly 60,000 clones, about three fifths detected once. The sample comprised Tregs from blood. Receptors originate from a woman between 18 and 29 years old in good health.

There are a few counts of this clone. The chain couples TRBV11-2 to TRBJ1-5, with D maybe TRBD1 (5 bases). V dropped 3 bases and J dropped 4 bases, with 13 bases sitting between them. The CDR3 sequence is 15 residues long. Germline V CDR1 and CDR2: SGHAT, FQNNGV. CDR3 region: CASSFTGLGNQPQHF. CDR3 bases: TGTGCCAGCAGCTTTACAGGTTTGGGGAATCAGCCCCAGCATTTT.

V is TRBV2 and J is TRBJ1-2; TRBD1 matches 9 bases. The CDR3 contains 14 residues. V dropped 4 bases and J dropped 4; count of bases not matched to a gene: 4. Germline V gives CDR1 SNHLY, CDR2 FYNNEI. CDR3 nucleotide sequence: TGTGCCAGCAGTGTTAACAGGGGGCTCTATGGCTACACCTTC. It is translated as CASSVNRGLYGYTF.

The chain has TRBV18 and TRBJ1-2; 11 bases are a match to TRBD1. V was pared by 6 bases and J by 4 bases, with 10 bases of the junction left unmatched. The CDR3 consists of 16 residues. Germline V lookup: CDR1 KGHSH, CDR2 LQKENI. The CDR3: CASSPDRGRVGYGYTF. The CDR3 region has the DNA TGTGCCAGCTCGCCGGACAGGGGGCGAGTAGGCTATGGCTACACCTTC.